A single sample is the source of the 3 T cell receptor beta chains below, sequenced in a study of T cells after yellow fever vaccination. One entry per CDR3 protein results from TCRdb running MiXCR on the 5' RACE reads. The sample lists about 160,000 distinct CDR3 sequences, almost 7% occurring once. The specimen comprised CD4+ T cells sorted from PBMCs, sampled around 5 days after the first yellow fever vaccination. All receptors come from a man between 18 and 29 years old who received the YFV17D yellow fever vaccine.

This clonotype was detected ten times or more. This rearrangement joins TRBV5-1 to TRBJ2-7; 9 bases are a match to TRBD1. Trimming took 3 bases from V and 4 from J; bases not matched to a gene: 8. CDR1 is SGHRS and CDR2 is YFSETQ in the germline V gene. This CDR3 contains 15 residues. The CDR3 here is CASSYRDREFYEQYF. CDR3 DNA sequence: TGCGCCAGCAGCTACCGGGACAGGGAATTTTACGAGCAGTACTTC. The full variable domain, completed using reference TRBV5-1 and TRBJ2-7, is KAGVTQTPRYLIKTRGQQVTLSCSPISGHRSVSWYQQTPGQGLQFLFEYFSETQRNKGNFPGRFSGRQFSNSRSEMNVSTLELGDSALYLCASSYRDREFYEQYFGPGTRLTVT.

This clonotype appeared a few times. The chain couples TRBV9 to TRBJ2-1, with a weak D call TRBD2 (5 bases). With 0 bases removed from V and 4 bases from J, the gap between germline ends came to 11 bases. Germline CDR1 is SGDLS and CDR2 is YYNGEE. The length of the CDR3 is 15 residues. The CDR3 DNA reads as TGTGCCAGCAGCGTAGAAGAGCGGTCTTACAATGAGCAGTTCTTC. This gives the protein CASSVEERSYNEQFF.

This clonotype has just a few counts. This sequence joins TRBV7-9 and TRBJ1-1; possibly TRBD1 for D (5 bases). V gave up 5 bases and J gave up 6 bases, with 16 bases separating them. Germline V CDR1 and CDR2: SEHNR, FQNEAQ (reference sequence). The length of the CDR3 is 14 residues. CDR3 sequence (DNA): TGTGCCAGCAGCCCATCTTACCAGGGAGCTGAAGCTTTCTTT. Translation gives CASSPSYQGAEAFF.